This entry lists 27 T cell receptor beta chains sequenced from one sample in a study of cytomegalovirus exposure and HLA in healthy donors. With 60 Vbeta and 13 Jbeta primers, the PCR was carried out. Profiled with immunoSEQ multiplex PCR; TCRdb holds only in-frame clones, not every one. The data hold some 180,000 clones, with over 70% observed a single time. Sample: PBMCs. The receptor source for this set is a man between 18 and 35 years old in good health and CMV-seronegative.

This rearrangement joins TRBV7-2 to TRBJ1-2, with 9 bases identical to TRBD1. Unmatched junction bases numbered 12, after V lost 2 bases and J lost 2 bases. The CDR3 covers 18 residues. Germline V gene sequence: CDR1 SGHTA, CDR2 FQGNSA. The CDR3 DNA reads TGTGCCAGCAGCTTATTTCCGGGACAGGGTATTGGGAACTATGGCTACACCTTC. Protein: CASSLFPGQGIGNYGYTF.

The CDR3 sequence is CAIDRGDTEAFF. CDR3 nucleotides: TGTGCCATCGACAGGGGGGACACTGAAGCTTTCTTT. The chain employs TRBV2 and TRBJ1-1, with 9 bases lining up with TRBD1. Trimming removed 10 bases from V and 3 bases from J; junction bases left unmatched: 3. The CDR3 has 12 residues. In germline, CDR1 is SNHLY, CDR2 FYNNEI. Variable domain in full (rest from reference TRBV2 and TRBJ1-1): EPEVTQTPSHQVTQMGQEVILRCVPISNHLYFYWYRQILGQKVEFLVSFYNNEISEKSEIFDDQFSVERPDGSNFTLKIRSTKLEDSAMYFCAIDRGDTEAFFGQGTRLTVV.

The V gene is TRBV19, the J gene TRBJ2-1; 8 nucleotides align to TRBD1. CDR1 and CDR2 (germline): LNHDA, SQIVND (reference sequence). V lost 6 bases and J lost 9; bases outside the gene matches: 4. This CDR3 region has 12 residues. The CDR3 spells CASRDREAEQFF. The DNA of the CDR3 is TGTGCCAGTAGGGACAGGGAGGCTGAGCAGTTCTTC.

Here the CDR3 reads CASSPPGLPYEQYF. The CDR3 DNA is TGCGCCAGCAGCCCACCGGGACTCCCCTACGAGCAGTACTTC. This rearrangement joins TRBV5-1 to TRBJ2-7; possible D gene TRBD2, 6 bases. CDR1 is SGHRS and CDR2 is YFSETQ in the germline V gene. The CDR3 extends over 14 amino acids. V lost 4 bases to trimming and J lost 2 bases, with 13 bases between them.

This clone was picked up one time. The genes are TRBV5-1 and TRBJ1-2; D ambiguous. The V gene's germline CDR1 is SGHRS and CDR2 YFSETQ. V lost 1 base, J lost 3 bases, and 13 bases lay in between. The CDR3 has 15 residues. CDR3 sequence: CASSLSYGKDYGYTF. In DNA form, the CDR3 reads TGCGCCAGCAGCTTGTCATACGGGAAGGACTATGGCTACACCTTC.

CDR3 region: CAGLEGWTVNTEAFF. CDR3 nucleotide sequence: TGTGCCGGCCTCGAGGGTTGGACGGTGAACACTGAAGCTTTCTTT. The V call is TRBV30, the J call TRBJ1-1; no definite D call. Germline loops: CDR1 GTSNPN, CDR2 SVGIG (reference sequence). This CDR3 has 15 residues. V lost 8 bases to trimming and J lost 0 bases, with 19 bases between them.

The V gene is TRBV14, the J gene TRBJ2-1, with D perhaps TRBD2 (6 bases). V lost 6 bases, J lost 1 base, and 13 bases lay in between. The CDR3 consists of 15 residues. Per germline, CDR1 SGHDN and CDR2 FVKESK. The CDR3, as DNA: TGTGCCAGCAGTCTAGGACGGGGGTCCTACAATGAGCAGTTCTTC. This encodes CASSLGRGSYNEQFF. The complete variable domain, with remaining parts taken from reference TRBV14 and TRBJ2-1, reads EAGVTQFPSHSVIEKGQTVTLRCDPISGHDNLYWYRRVMGKEIKFLLHFVKESKQDESGMPNNRFLAERTGGTYSTLKVQPAELEDSGVYFCASSLGRGSYNEQFFGPGTRLTVL.

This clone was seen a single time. The CDR3 DNA reads as TGTGCCAGTCGGCGGGGACCTGGGGCCAACGTCCTGACTTTC. Encoded protein: CASRRGPGANVLTF. This chain links TRBV7-3 with TRBJ2-6; tentatively, D is TRBD2 (6 bases). The germline V gene encodes CDR1 SGHTA and CDR2 FQGTGA. The CDR3 has 14 residues. Trimming removed 9 bases from V and 2 bases from J, with 11 bases in between.

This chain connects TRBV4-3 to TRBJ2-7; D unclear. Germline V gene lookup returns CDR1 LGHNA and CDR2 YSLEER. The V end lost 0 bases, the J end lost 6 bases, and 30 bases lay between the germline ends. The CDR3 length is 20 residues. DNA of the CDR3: TGCGCCAGCAGCCAAGAGCCCCAGCACTCGTCCCGGCTGGCGGTGGCCGAGCAGTACTTC. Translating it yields CASSQEPQHSSRLAVAEQYF.

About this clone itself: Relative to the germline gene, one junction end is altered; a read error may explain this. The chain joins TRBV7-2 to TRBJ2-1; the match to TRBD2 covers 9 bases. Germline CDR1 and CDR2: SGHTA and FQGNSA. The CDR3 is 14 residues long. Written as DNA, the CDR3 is TGTGCCAGCAGTTTAGCGGGAGTTGGGTATGAGCAGTTCTTC. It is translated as CASSLAGVGYEQFF.

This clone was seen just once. The CDR3 coding sequence is TGTGCCATCACGCATCGGGAAAGGACAGATACGCAGTATTTT. Its translation is CAITHRERTDTQYF. The chain is built from TRBV10-3 and TRBJ2-3; perhaps TRBD2 as D (5 bases). Germline V gives CDR1 ENHRY, CDR2 SYGVKD. Trimming shortened V by 7 bases and J by 3 bases, and 14 bases separated the two germline ends. This CDR3 has 14 amino acids.

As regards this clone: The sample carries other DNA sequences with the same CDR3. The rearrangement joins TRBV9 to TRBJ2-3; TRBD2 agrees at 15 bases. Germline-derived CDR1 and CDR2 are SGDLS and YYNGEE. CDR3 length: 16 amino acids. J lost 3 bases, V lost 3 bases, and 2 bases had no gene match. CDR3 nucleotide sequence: TGTGCCAGCAGCGGGGGACTAGCGGGGGGTACAGATACGCAGTATTTT. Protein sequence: CASSGGLAGGTDTQYF.

For the CDR3, the DNA is TGTGCCAGCAGCTTATGGGACAGGGGAGGCGACGAGCAGTACTTC. This translates into CASSLWDRGGDEQYF. The chain joins TRBV5-6 to TRBJ2-7, with 10 positions matching TRBD1. Trimming at V came to 2 bases and at J to 5 bases, leaving 7 bases not matched to a gene. Germline V gives CDR1 SGHDT, CDR2 YYEEEE. The CDR3 runs 15 residues.

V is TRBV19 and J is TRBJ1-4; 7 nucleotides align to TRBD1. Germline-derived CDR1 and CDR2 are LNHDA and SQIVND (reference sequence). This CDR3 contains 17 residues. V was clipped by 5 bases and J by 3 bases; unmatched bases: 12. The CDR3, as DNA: TGTGCCAGTAGTGCTGACAGGGAGCATAGCGCTAATGAAAAACTGTTTTTT. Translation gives CASSADREHSANEKLFF. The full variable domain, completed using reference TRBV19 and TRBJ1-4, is DGGITQSPKYLFRKEGQNVTLSCEQNLNHDAMYWYRQDPGQGLRLIYYSQIVNDFQKGDIAEGYSVSREKKESFPLTVTSAQKNPTAFYLCASSADREHSANEKLFFGSGTQLSVL.

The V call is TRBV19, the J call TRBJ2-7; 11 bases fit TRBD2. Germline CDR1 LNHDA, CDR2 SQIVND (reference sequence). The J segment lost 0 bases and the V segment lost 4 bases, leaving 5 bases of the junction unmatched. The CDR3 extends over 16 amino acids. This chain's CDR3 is CASSRRLAGSSYEQYF. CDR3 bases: TGTGCCAGTAGTAGAAGACTAGCGGGGAGCTCCTACGAGCAGTACTTC.

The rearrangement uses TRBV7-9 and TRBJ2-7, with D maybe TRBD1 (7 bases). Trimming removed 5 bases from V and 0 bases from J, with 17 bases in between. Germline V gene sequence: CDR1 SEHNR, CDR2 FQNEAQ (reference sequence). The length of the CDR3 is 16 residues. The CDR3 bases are TGTGCCAGCAGCCTCTCCAGGGGGGCCAGCTCCTACGAGCAGTACTTC. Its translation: CASSLSRGASSYEQYF.

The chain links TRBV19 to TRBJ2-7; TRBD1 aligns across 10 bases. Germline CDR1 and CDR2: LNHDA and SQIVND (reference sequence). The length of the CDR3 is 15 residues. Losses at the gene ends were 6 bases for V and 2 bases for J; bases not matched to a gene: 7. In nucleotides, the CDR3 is TGTGCCAGTAGCATCCCGGGACAGGGGACCTACGAGCAGTACTTC. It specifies CASSIPGQGTYEQYF.

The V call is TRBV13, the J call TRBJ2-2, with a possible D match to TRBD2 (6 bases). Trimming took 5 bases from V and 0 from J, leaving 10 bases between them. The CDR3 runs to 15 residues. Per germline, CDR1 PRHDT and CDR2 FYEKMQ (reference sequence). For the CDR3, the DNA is TGTGCCAGCAGCCCGACTAGTTCGAACACCGGGGAGCTGTTTTTT. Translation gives CASSPTSSNTGELFF.

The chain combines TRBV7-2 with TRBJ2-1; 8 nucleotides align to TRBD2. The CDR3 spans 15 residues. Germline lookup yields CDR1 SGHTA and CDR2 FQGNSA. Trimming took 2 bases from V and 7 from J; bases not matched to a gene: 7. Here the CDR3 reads CASSLRPSGGNEQFF. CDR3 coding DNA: TGTGCCAGCAGCTTAAGGCCCAGCGGGGGAAATGAGCAGTTCTTC.

The CDR3 nucleotides are TGTGCCAGCAGCGGATTTAAACAGGGGTACTACAATGAGCAGTTCTTC. It encodes CASSGFKQGYYNEQFF. This chain joins TRBV9 and TRBJ2-1; TRBD1 aligns across 7 bases. The CDR3 has 16 residues. Per the germline V gene, CDR1 is SGDLS and CDR2 is YYNGEE. V gave up 3 bases and J gave up 3 bases; unmatched junction bases: 9.

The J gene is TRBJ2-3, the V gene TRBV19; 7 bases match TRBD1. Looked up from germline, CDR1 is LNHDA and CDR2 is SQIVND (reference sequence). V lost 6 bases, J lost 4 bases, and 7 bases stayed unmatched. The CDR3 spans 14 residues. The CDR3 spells CASSRDSPPDTQYF. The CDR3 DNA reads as TGTGCCAGTAGCCGGGACAGCCCCCCAGATACGCAGTATTTT. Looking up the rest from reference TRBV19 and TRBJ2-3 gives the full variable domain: DGGITQSPKYLFRKEGQNVTLSCEQNLNHDAMYWYRQDPGQGLRLIYYSQIVNDFQKGDIAEGYSVSREKKESFPLTVTSAQKNPTAFYLCASSRDSPPDTQYFGPGTRLTVL.

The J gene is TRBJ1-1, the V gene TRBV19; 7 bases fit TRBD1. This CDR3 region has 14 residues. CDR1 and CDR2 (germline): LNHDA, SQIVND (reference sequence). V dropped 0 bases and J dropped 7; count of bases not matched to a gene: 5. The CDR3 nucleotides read TGTGCCAGTAGTATAGATCACAGGGGAGGTGAAGCTTTCTTT. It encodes CASSIDHRGGEAFF.

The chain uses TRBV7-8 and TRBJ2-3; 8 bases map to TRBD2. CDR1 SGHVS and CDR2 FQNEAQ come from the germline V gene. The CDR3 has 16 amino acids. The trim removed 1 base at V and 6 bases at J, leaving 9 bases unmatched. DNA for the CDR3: TGTGCCAGCAGCTTAGGTTCCCCAGCGGGAGCGGATACGCAGTATTTT. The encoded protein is CASSLGSPAGADTQYF.

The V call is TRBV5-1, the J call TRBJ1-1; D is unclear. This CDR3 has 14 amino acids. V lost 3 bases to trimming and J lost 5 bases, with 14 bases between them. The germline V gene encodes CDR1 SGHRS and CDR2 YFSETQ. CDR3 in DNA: TGCGCCAGCAGCTACCATAAGGCGGGTACTGAAGCTTTCTTT. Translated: CASSYHKAGTEAFF.

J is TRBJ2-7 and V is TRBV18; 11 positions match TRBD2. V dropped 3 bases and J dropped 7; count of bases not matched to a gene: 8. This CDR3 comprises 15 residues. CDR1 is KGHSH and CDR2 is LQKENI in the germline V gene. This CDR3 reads CASSPTLAGDLEQYF. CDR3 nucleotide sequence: TGTGCCAGCTCACCGACACTAGCGGGAGACCTAGAGCAGTACTTC.

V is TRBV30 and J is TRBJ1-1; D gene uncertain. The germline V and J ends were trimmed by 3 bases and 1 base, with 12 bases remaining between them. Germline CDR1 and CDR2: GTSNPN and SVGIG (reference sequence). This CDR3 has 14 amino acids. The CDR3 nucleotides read TGTGCCTGGAGGGACTGGAAACCGAACACTGAAGCTTTCTTT. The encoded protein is CAWRDWKPNTEAFF.

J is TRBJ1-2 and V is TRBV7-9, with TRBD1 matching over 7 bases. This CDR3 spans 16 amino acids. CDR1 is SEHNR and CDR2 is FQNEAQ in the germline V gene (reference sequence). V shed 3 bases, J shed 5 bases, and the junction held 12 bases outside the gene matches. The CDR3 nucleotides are TGTGCCAGCAGCTTCAAAATTGGACAGGCGGAGTATGGCTACACCTTC. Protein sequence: CASSFKIGQAEYGYTF.